The 24 T cell receptor beta chains below were found in one sample sequenced in a study of tumor-infiltrating lymphocytes in primary liver carcinoma. Unsorted bulk tissue, about 18-31 mg of it, served as the source for co-extraction of RNA and DNA. Constant-region priming of about 520 ng total RNA yielded TCR beta cDNA. Libraries covering TCR beta were generated through three nested multiplex PCR rounds (using a slightly modified ARM-PCR). The two initial PCR rounds, ten to eleven cycles each, used TRBV1-TRBV30 forward and C-beta reverse primers. One entry per CDR3 protein, called by TCRdb with MiXCR from the multiplex PCR reads. The data hold some 110,000 distinct CDR3 sequences, with around 80% observed a single time. The sequenced sample consisted of liver tumor tissue from sampling region 3. Specified subset: tumor region T3, left-lateral pole. The receptor source for this set is a middle-aged man with primary liver carcinoma and hepatitis B virus infection.

The chain employs TRBV11-1 and TRBJ2-4, with 14 positions matching TRBD2. Germline trimming cut 3 bases from V and 4 bases from J; bases unmatched to any gene: 5. CDR1 is SGHAT, CDR2 FQDESV, per germline (reference sequence). The CDR3 is 17 residues long. Here the CDR3 DNA reads TGTGCCAGCAGCTTCCGCGGGACTAGCGGGAGTAAAAACATTCAGTACTTC. As protein: CASSFRGTSGSKNIQYF.

A note on this clonotype: At one of its ends the junction is not consistent with the germline gene, which may arise from a read error. The chain employs TRBV6-2 or TRBV6-3 and TRBJ2-7; 9 positions match TRBD1. The CDR3 is 17 residues long. Looked up from germline, CDR1 is MNHEY and CDR2 is SVGEGT. The DNA of the CDR3 is TGTGCCAGCAGTTCCCAATCCCCCGGGACAGGGATGTACCAGCATTACTTC. Translating it yields CASSSQSPGTGMYQHYF.

As to this clonotype: The junction differs from germline at one of its ends, possibly a read error. This chain connects TRBV5-1 to TRBJ2-1; possibly TRBD1 for D (6 bases). The CDR3 runs to 14 residues. Looked up from germline, CDR1 is SGHRS and CDR2 is YFSETQ. The CDR3 sequence is CANSLGADYNERFF. CDR3 DNA sequence: TGCGCCAACAGCTTGGGGGCGGATTACAATGAGCGGTTCTTC.

As concerns this clonotype: The conserved phenylalanine or tryptophan normally closing the CDR3 is absent here, so this likely arose from a read error. V gene TRBV6-1 combines with J gene TRBJ2-3, with D hard to call. V was trimmed by 8 bases and J by 3 bases, leaving 6 bases between them. This CDR3 region has 11 residues. Germline values: CDR1 MNHNS, CDR2 SASEGT. The CDR3 coding sequence is TGTGCCAGCTGTCAAACAGATACGCAGTATCTT. Translation gives CASCQTDTQYL.

A note on this clonotype: This is likely a read error, given that the CDR3 carries no conserved phenylalanine or tryptophan at its end. The DNA is omitted, as the CDR3 cannot be located on it reliably, and the CDR3 follows TCRdb's listing. V and J are TRBV11-1 and TRBJ2-2. The CDR3 region is 13 residues in length, termini included. Per the germline V gene, CDR1 is SGHAT and CDR2 is FQDESV (reference sequence). The CDR3 is CASSFWGTGELFY.

A word on this clonotype: The missing conserved phenylalanine or tryptophan at the end of this CDR3 makes a read error likely. The gene calls are TRBV7-9 and TRBJ1-2; D is perhaps TRBD1 (6 bases). Germline V CDR1 and CDR2: SEHNR, FQNEAQ (reference sequence). The CDR3 is 14 residues long. Trimming took off 6 bases at V and 6 bases at J, with 17 bases between the two ends. CDR3 in DNA: TGTGCCAGCAGATGGGATAGGGGGTTTGATGGCTACACCTCC. This encodes CASRWDRGFDGYTS.

As concerns this clonotype: An end of the junction differs from the germline gene, which may be a read error. CDR3: CACRGKRFYEQYF. The DNA of the CDR3 is TGTGCCTGCAGGGGGAAGCGATTCTATGAGCAGTACTTC. The chain recombines TRBV11-1 with TRBJ2-7, with 7 bases fitting TRBD1. Germline V gene data show CDR1 as SGHAT and CDR2 as FQDESV (reference sequence). The CDR3 extends over 13 amino acids.

Comments on this clonotype: Relative to the germline gene, one junction end is altered; a read error may explain this. The chain joins TRBV10-3 to TRBJ2-7; 9 bases agree with TRBD1. The germline V gene encodes CDR1 ENHRY and CDR2 SYGVKD. The CDR3 runs 17 residues. This CDR3 is CAISDNKPGQGFFEHYF. CDR3 DNA sequence: TGTGCCATCAGTGACAATAAACCGGGACAGGGATTTTTCGAGCATTATTTC.

Note on this clonotype: At one boundary the junction diverges from the germline segment, which might be a read error. This chain links TRBV5-6 with TRBJ2-5; D unresolved. The germline V gene encodes CDR1 SGHDT and CDR2 YYEEEE. The CDR3 covers 14 residues. CDR3: CASSLEANQETQIF. DNA of the CDR3: TGTGCCAGCAGCTTGGAGGCTAACCAAGAGACCCAGATCTTC.

Points on this clonotype: A much larger clone lies a single base off, so this may be a read error. The CDR3 carries no conserved terminal phenylalanine or tryptophan, so it likely arises from a read error. This chain joins TRBV18 and TRBJ1-5, with D perhaps matching TRBD1 (5 bases). Germline values: CDR1 KGHSH, CDR2 LQKENI. V lost 3 bases, J lost 5 bases, and 8 bases lay in between. The CDR3 sequence is 13 residues long. Here the CDR3 reads CASSPGGDQPQHL. DNA for the CDR3: TGTGCCAGCTCACCGGGGGGGGATCAGCCCCAGCATCTT.

Notes on this clonotype: The junction departs from the called germline gene at one end, perhaps through a read error. The CDR3 DNA follows: TGCAGCGTTGTTGGACAGGTCAATCTGCCCCAGCATTTT. This codes for CSVVGQVNLPQHF. The chain couples TRBV29-1 to TRBJ1-5; the match to TRBD1 covers 7 bases. Germline V gene data show CDR1 as SQVTM and CDR2 as ANQGSEA. CDR3 size: 13 residues.

This clonotype has ten or more counts. This rearrangement joins TRBV12-3 or TRBV12-4 to TRBJ2-7; 7 bases align to TRBD1. CDR3 size: 13 residues. V lost 9 bases and J lost 2; bases outside the gene matches: 7. CDR3 nucleotides: TGTGCCAGTCAGGGGGACAGCACCTACGAGCAGTACTTC. It translates to CASQGDSTYEQYF.

This clonotype was recorded once. The junction departs from germline at one end; a sequencing error may be responsible. The chain combines TRBV6-6 with TRBJ2-3; a possible D gene is TRBD1 (5 bases). This CDR3 has 17 amino acids. CDR1 is MNHNY, CDR2 SVGAGI, per germline (reference sequence). The CDR3 sequence: CANSYSPGHAYTDTQYF. As DNA, the CDR3 is TGTGCCAACAGTTATTCTCCCGGACATGCGTACACAGATACGCAGTATTTT.

This clonotype came up once. The germline gene is not matched at one end of the junction; a read error may be the cause. The V gene is TRBV4-3, the J gene TRBJ2-3; 14 bases agree with TRBD2. Germline CDR1 is LGHNA and CDR2 is YSLEER. The CDR3 totals 20 residues. DNA for the CDR3: TGCGCCGGCATCCAAGATCTTCCCTCCGGGACTAGCGGGAGAGCAGATACGCAATATTTT. The encoded protein is CAGIQDLPSGTSGRADTQYF.

Comments on this clonotype: The DNA is omitted, as the CDR3 cannot be located on it reliably, and the CDR3 follows TCRdb's listing. The chain couples TRBV11-1 to TRBJ1-2. The CDR3 is made up of 13 amino acids, end residues included. Germline V gene data show CDR1 as SGHAT and CDR2 as FQDESV (reference sequence). The CDR3 spells CASNLVHNYGCTF.

V is TRBV6-5 and J is TRBJ2-2; D is undetermined. The CDR3 totals 20 residues. From germline, CDR1 is MNHEY and CDR2 SVGAGI. Trimming pared 2 bases from V and 2 bases from J, leaving 24 bases between. In nucleotides, the CDR3 is TGTGCCAGCAGTTACCGCCGGAATGACTGGCGCGCTTCTAACACCGGGGAGCTGTTTTTT. Its translation is CASSYRRNDWRASNTGELFF.

With regard to this clonotype: One junction end does not reproduce the germline sequence, and a read error may be involved. The V and J genes are TRBV6-2 or TRBV6-3 and TRBJ1-5; no clear D. The CDR3 contains 15 residues. Germline V gene lookup returns CDR1 MNHEY and CDR2 SVGEGT. The DNA of the CDR3 is TGTGCCAGCATTCACTCGAGGGTCCCCAATCAGCTCCAGCATTTT. Residues: CASIHSRVPNQLQHF.

As for this clonotype: The germline gene is not matched at one end of the junction; a read error may be the cause. The J gene is TRBJ2-5, the V gene TRBV6-6; 10 bases are a match to TRBD1. The germline CDR1 and CDR2 sequences are MNHNY and SVGAGI (reference sequence). The CDR3 has 16 amino acids. The CDR3 region has the DNA TGTCCCAGCAGTATCCGGGACAGGGGTACCCAAGAGACTCAGTACTTC. The encoded protein is CPSSIRDRGTQETQYF.

Regarding this clonotype: One end of the junction is discordant with germline, which a read error may explain. The chain is built from TRBV4-2 and TRBJ2-3; 8 nucleotides match TRBD2. This CDR3 is 16 amino acids long. The V gene's germline CDR1 is LGHNA and CDR2 YNFKEQ. CDR3 sequence: CTSSQDLGTRGSTQYF. CDR3 in DNA: TGTACCAGCAGCCAAGATTTGGGGACTAGGGGCAGTACGCAATATTTT.

As to this clonotype: A read error may produce the germline difference seen at one junction end. The chain uses TRBV4-3 and TRBJ1-2; unclear D gene. This CDR3 is built from 14 residues. Germline loops: CDR1 LGHNA, CDR2 YSLEER. The CDR3 reads CPRSQDSGLGGYTF. The CDR3 DNA sequence: TGCCCCAGGAGCCAAGATTCAGGCTTGGGGGGCTACACCTTC.

Note on this clonotype: This may come from a read error, since a much larger clone is one base off. The chain uses TRBV30 and TRBJ1-1, with D uncertain. The length of the CDR3 is 11 residues. Germline CDR1 is GTSNPN and CDR2 is SVGIG (reference sequence). The CDR3 nucleotides read TGTGCCTGCCCCCGCGACACTGGAGCTTTCTTT. Protein: CACPRDTGAFF.

This clonotype was counted once. The junction departs from the called germline gene at one end, perhaps through a read error. The chain uses TRBV25-1 and TRBJ1-6; D call uncertain. CDR1 and CDR2 (germline): MGHDK, SYGVNS. This CDR3 has 13 amino acids. CDR3 residues: CARSEFYSSPLHF. In DNA, the CDR3 is TGTGCCAGGAGTGAATTCTATAGTTCACCCCTCCACTTT.

This clonotype came up once. The chain joins TRBV29-1 to TRBJ2-1; D assignment may be TRBD1 or TRBD2 (5 bases each). Germline loops: CDR1 SQVTM, CDR2 ANQGSEA. This CDR3 spans 13 amino acids. V was shortened by 5 bases and J by 16 bases, with 24 bases between the two germline ends. Here the CDR3 reads CSVRGYAKNEYFF. CDR3 nucleotides: TGCAGCGTTCGGGGCTATGCAAAGAATGAGTACTTCTTC.

This clonotype has only one observation. The V and J genes are TRBV11-2 and TRBJ2-7, with a possible D match to TRBD2 (6 bases). Germline CDR1 reads SGHAT; CDR2 reads FQNNGV. The CDR3 contains 12 residues. V was pared by 6 bases and J by 13 bases, with 19 bases between. The CDR3 here is CASSPGGYEYYF. In DNA form, the CDR3 reads TGTGCCAGCAGTCCCGGGGGTTATGAGTACTACTTC.